Many counts were recorded for the clone carrying this T cell receptor beta chain. The antigen is unknown. TCRdb ran MiXCR on the reads and lists one entry per CDR3 protein. The sample lists fewer than 1,000,000 distinct CDR3 sequences, more than 25% seen once, with roughly an eighth in the top ten. This specimen belongs to a study of T cell repertoires in cytomegalovirus infection. At the level of the study: It was the public TCR beta signatures that indicated both CMV infection and matching HLA type.

Trimming stripped 5 bases from V and 0 bases from J, with 7 bases between. There are 14 residues in the CDR3. Germline lookup yields CDR1 MNHEY and CDR2 SMNVEV (reference sequence). The sequence was collected from a human donor in good health (CMV status not recorded). Some clones in this sample may be carry-over from other donors' samples. V and J are TRBV27 and TRBJ2-2; maybe TRBD2 (5 bases). Sequenced material: cultured CD8+ T cells from PBMCs, taken from culture after CMV antigen stimulation. The CDR3 here is CASSDGANTGELFF. The CDR3, as DNA: TGTGCCAGCAGTGACGGGGCGAACACCGGGGAGCTGTTTTTT.